This TCR beta chain was profiled in a study of regulatory T cells in long-lasting Graves disease. Through Arm-PCR of CDR3 regions and iRepertoire HTBI primers, TCR beta libraries were built. From the multiplex PCR reads, TCRdb called clonotypes with MiXCR, one entry per CDR3 protein. The data contain about 430,000 distinct CDR3 sequences, over 20% of them seen just once; the ten biggest clones take up approximately 15%. Described time point: persistent/refractory GD, antithyroid drugs over 5 years with positive TRAb. The TCR library used RNA extracted from PBMCs. The CDR3 totals 14 residues. Per the germline V gene, CDR1 is SGHKS and CDR2 is YYEKEE (reference sequence). The junction had 7 bases not matched to a gene; V was cut back by 4 bases and J by 4 bases.

The sequencing here drew on peripheral blood mononuclear cells (PBMCs), taken when the disease was refractory, from a patient treated with antithyroid drugs. J is TRBJ1-1 and V is TRBV5-5, with 7 positions matching TRBD1. The TCR originated in a female donor with Graves disease. The chain's CDR3 is CASSPRGASTEAFF. The CDR3 coding sequence is TGTGCCAGCAGCCCCAGGGGGGCTAGCACTGAAGCTTTCTTT.